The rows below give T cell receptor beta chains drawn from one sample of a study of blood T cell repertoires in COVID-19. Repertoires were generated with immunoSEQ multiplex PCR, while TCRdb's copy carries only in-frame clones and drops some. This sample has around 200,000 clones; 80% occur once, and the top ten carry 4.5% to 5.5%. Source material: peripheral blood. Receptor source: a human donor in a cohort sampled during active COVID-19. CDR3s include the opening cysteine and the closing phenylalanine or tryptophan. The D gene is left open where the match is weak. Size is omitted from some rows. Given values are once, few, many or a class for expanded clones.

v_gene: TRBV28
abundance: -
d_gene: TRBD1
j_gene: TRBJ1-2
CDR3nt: TGTGCCAGCAGGGTACAGGGGACGGATGGCTACACCTTC
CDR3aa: CASRVQGTDGYTF

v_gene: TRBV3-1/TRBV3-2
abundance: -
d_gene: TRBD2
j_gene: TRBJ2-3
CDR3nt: TGTGCCAGCAGCCATCGACTAGCGGGAGTGGATACGCAGTATTTT
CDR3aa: CASSHRLAGVDTQYF

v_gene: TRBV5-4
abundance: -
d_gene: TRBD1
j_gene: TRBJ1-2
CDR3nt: TGTGCCAGCAGCTTGTCGACAAGGGACAGGGGGCAAATGGGATATGGCTACACCTTC
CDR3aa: CASSLSTRDRGQMGYGYTF

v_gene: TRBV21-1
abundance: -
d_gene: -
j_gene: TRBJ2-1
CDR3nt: TGTGCCAGCAGCAGAGGCCCGGGACAGCACTACAATGAGCAGTTCTTC
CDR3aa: CASSRGPGQHYNEQFF

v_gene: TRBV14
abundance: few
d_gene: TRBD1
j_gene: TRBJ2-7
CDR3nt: TGTGCCAGCAGCCGGACAGGCTACGAGCAGTACTTC
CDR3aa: CASSRTGYEQYF

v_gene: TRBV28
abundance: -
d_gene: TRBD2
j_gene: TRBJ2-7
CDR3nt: TGTGCCAGCAGTTTATGGACTAGCGGGAACTACGAGCAGTACTTC
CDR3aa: CASSLWTSGNYEQYF

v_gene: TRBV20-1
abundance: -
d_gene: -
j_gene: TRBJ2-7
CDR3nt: TGCAGTGCTAGAGATTATTTGTCGCAGTACTTC
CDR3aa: CSARDYLSQYF

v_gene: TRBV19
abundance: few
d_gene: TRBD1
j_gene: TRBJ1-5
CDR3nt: TGTGCCAGTAGTATTGGACAGGGGTATCAGCCCCAGCATTTT
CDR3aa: CASSIGQGYQPQHF

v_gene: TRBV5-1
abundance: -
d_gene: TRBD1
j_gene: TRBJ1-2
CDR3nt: TGCGCCAGCAGCAGACGACAGGGGGCTGTCTATGGCTACACCTTC
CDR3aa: CASSRRQGAVYGYTF

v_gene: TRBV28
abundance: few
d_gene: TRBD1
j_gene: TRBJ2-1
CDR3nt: TGTGCCAGCAGTTTCGGGGGACAGGGGTACAATGAGCAGTTCTTC
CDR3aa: CASSFGGQGYNEQFF

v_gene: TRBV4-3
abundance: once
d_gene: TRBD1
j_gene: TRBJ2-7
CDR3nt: TGCGCCAGCAGCCACCTATCCGGGACAGAAAGCTCCTACGAGCAGTACTTC
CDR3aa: CASSHLSGTESSYEQYF

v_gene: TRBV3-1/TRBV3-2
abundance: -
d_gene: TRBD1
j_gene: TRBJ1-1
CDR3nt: TGTGCCAGCAGCCAAGGTAGGCGGACAGGGGGCCGTGGACTTGGCACTGAAGCTTTCTTT
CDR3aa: CASSQGRRTGGRGLGTEAFF

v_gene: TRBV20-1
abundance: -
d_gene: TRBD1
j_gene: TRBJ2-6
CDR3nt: TGCAGTGCTAGTGAGGACAGGCCCGGGGCCAACGTCCTGACTTTC
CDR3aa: CSASEDRPGANVLTF

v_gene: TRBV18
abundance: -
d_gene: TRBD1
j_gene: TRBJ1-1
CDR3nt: TGTGCCAGCTCCCCGAGGACAGGTACCCAGGGCACTGAAGCTTTCTTT
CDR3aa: CASSPRTGTQGTEAFF

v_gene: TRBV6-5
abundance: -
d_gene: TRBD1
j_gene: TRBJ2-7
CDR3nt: TGTGCCAGCAGTCCGGGACAGGGCGTCCCCGGGGAGCAGTACTTC
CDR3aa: CASSPGQGVPGEQYF

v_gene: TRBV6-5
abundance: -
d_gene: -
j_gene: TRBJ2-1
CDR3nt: TGTGCCAGCGGGTCGGGAACTTACAATGAGCAGTTCTTC
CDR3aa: CASGSGTYNEQFF

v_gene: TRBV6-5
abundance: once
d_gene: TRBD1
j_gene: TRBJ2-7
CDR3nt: TGTGCCAGTACCCGACAGGGGGGCTACGAGCAGTACTTC
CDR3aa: CASTRQGGYEQYF

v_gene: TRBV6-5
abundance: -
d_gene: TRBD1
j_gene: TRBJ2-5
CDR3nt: TGTGCCAGCAGTACCGGGACAGGCAGAGAGACCCAGTACTTC
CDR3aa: CASSTGTGRETQYF

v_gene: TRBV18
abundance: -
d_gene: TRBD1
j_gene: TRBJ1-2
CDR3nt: TGTGCCAGCTCATCAAATCTTCCGGGACAGCCTAACTATGGCTACACCTTC
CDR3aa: CASSSNLPGQPNYGYTF

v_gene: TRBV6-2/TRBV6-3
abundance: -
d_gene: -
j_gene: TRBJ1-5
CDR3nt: TGTGCCAGCAGTTCCGGTGGGGACTATCAGCCCCAGCATTTT
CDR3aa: CASSSGGDYQPQHF

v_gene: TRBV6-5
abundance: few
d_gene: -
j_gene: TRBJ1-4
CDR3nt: TGTGCCAGCAGTTTGGGGGGAGGATCTAATGAAAAACTGTTTTTT
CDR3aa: CASSLGGGSNEKLFF

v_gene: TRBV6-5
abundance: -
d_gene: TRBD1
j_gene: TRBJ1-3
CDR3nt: TGTGCCAGCAGTCGACAGGGGGCCAGGGGAAACACCATATATTTT
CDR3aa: CASSRQGARGNTIYF

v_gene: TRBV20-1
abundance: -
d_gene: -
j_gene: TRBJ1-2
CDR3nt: TGCAGTGCTAGGTACCAGACTCGGTACACCTTC
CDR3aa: CSARYQTRYTF

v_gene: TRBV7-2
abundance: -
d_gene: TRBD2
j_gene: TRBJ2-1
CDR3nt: TGTGCCAGCAGCTTAAAATGGTTAGCGGGGGTTGAGCAGTTCTTC
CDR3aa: CASSLKWLAGVEQFF

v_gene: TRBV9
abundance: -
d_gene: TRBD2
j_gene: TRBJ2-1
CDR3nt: TGTGCCAGCAATAAGGGACTAGTAAATGAGCAGTTCTTC
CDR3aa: CASNKGLVNEQFF

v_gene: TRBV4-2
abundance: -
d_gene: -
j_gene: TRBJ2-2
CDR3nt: TGTGCCAGCAGCCAACTGACAGTTGCGAACACCGGGGAGCTGTTTTTT
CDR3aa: CASSQLTVANTGELFF

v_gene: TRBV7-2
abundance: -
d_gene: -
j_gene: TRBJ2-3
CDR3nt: TGTGCCAGCAGCCTGTCGGATACGCAGTATTTT
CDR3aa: CASSLSDTQYF

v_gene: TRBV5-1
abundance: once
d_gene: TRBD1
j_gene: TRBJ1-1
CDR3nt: TGCGCCAGCAGCCTCGGACAGGGAGGCACTGAAGCTTTCTTT
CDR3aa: CASSLGQGGTEAFF

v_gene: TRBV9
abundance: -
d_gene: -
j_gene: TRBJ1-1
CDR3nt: TGTGCCAGCAGCTTGGGCCCGGAGGTCTCTGAAGCTTTCTTT
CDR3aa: CASSLGPEVSEAFF

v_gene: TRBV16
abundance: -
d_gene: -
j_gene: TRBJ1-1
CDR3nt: TGTGCCAGCAGCCAAGGCAGGGCAGGCACTGAAGCTTTCTTT
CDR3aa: CASSQGRAGTEAFF

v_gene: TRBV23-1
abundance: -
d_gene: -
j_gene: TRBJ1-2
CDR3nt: TGCGCCAGCCGCCTCCGCGGGGCGGAGTGCGGCTACACCTTC
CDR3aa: CASRLRGAECGYTF

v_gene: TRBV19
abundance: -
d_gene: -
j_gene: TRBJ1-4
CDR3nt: TGTGCCAGTAGAGGCAGGGAGGCAACTAATGAAAAACTGTTTTTT
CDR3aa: CASRGREATNEKLFF

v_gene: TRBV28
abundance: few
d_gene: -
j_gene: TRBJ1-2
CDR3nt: TGTGCCAGCGGAGAGGGGACTCCTATCAAAAACTATGGCTACACCTTC
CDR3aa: CASGEGTPIKNYGYTF

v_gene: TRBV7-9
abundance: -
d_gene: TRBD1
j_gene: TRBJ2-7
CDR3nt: TGTGCCAGCAGCCATTTGACAGGGGCGAGGGAGCAGTACTTC
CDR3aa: CASSHLTGAREQYF

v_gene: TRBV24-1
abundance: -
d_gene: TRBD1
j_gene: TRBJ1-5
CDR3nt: TGTGCCACCAGTGACACAGGGGCCAATCAGCCCCAGCATTTT
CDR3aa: CATSDTGANQPQHF

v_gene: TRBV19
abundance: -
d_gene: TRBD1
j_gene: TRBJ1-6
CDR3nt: TGTGCCAGTAGTATCGGGACAGCTAATTCACCCCTCCACTTT
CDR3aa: CASSIGTANSPLHF

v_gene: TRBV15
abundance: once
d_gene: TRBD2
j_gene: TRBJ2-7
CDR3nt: TGTGCCACCAGCCACGGGGGGGCCCCCACCTACGAGCAGTACTTC
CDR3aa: CATSHGGAPTYEQYF

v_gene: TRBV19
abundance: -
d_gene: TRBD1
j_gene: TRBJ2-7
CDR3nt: TGTGCCAGTAGGTACACTGGGACAGGGGGAGACGAGCAGTACTTC
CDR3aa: CASRYTGTGGDEQYF

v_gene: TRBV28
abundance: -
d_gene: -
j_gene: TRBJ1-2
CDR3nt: TGTGCCAGCAGGCTACCAGCGCGGCTAGGCTACACCTTC
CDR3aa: CASRLPARLGYTF

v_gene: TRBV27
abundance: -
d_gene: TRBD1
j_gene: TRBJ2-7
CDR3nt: TGTGCCAGCAGTTTATACGTCGGGACAGGGGTGTTCTCCTACGAGCAGTACTTC
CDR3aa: CASSLYVGTGVFSYEQYF

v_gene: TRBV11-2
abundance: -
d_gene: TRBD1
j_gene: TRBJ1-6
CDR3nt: TGTGCCAGCAGCTTAGTAGACAGGGGGCATTCACCCCTCCACTTT
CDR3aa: CASSLVDRGHSPLHF